This T cell receptor (beta chain) was sequenced in a study of T cells after yellow fever vaccination. Across the study: Fractions low in cell number were prepared with SMART-Seq v4 Ultra Low Input.

With 2 bases removed from V and 5 bases from J, the gap between germline ends came to 7 bases. The CDR3 is 12 amino acids. CDR1 is DFQATT, CDR2 SNEGSKA, per germline (reference sequence). A single record per CDR3 protein comes from TCRdb applying MiXCR to the 5' RACE reads. The sample records 250,000 to 300,000 distinct CDR3 sequences, 10% to 15% being singletons. The chain couples TRBV20-1 to TRBJ1-5, with a weak D call TRBD1 (5 bases). Sequences were derived from CD4+ T cells sorted from PBMCs, sampled 45 days after the yellow fever booster vaccination. This receptor was taken from a man aged 30-40 years who received the YFV17D yellow fever vaccine. CDR3 region: CSARQGYQPQHF. The CDR3 region has the DNA TGCAGTGCTAGACAGGGTTATCAGCCCCAGCATTTT.